This paragraph reports one T cell receptor beta chain. Antigen: not known. These data are taken from a study of cytomegalovirus exposure and HLA in healthy donors. General study points: There were some public TCRs occurring in many donors, but most TCR sequences were rare. In vitro testing confirmed a few CMV-associated chains as specific for CMV antigens.

Germline CDR1 SEHNR, CDR2 FQNEAQ (reference sequence). This CDR3 region has 13 residues. V lost 3 bases to trimming and J lost 6 bases; unmatched junction nucleotides: 4. PCR amplification relied on 60 Vbeta primers (plus 13 Jbeta primers). Using immunoSEQ multiplex PCR, the repertoire was profiled, and TCRdb retains in-frame clones only, with some absent. This table holds about 140,000 clones, 76% found once. Sequenced material: PBMCs. This chain links TRBV7-9 with TRBJ1-1; the match to TRBD1 covers 7 bases. The receptor's source is a man aged 40-49 years in good health and CMV-seronegative. CDR3 nucleotides: TGTGCCAGCAGCTTCATACAGGGGTCTGAAGCTTTCTTT. Amino acids: CASSFIQGSEAFF.